This T cell receptor beta chain was retrieved from a study of blood T cell repertoires in COVID-19. The wider study: There were acute and convalescent COVID-19 samples, and they came from the United States, Italy and Spain.

Authors' analysis steps: Quantification of nucleated cells was approximated via reference gene primer amplification. Profiled with immunoSEQ multiplex PCR; TCRdb holds only in-frame clones, not every one. The D gene and trimming were derived from the DNA, and the V and J assignments and clone size from that table. The sample carries about 270,000 clones, 85% to 95% recorded once. Individuals aged 18 to 89 years were recruited from fewer than 30 US areas. Material: PBMCs or T cells enriched from blood (not recorded which). The sequence was obtained from a man in his forties or fifties who had been exposed to COVID-19.

Here the CDR3 reads CASSQDGRGGNTIYF. Here the CDR3 DNA reads TGCGCCAGCAGCCAAGATGGCAGGGGAGGAAACACCATATATTTT. The chain has TRBV4-3 and TRBJ1-3; D possibly corresponds to TRBD1 (6 bases). The CDR3 sequence is 15 residues long. CDR1 is LGHNA and CDR2 is YSLEER in the germline V gene. V was pared by 0 bases and J by 4 bases, with 10 bases between.